The 24 T cell receptor beta chains below were found in one sample sequenced in a study of shared clonotypes between healthy human individuals. Clones were read by immunoSEQ multiplex PCR, and TCRdb kept only the in-frame ones, dropping some. The sample has 1.6 million or so clones, 97% to 99% seen once. Sequenced sample: naive CD4+ T cells sorted from blood. Subset here: CD45RA+ positively selected. The receptors come from a man aged 30-40 years in good health.

J is TRBJ1-4 and V is TRBV18; D gene uncertain. V lost 3 bases to trimming and J lost 0 bases, with 11 bases between them. The CDR3 loop spans 16 amino acids. Germline values: CDR1 KGHSH, CDR2 LQKENI. The CDR3: CASSPGRAATNEKLFF. Here the CDR3 DNA reads TGTGCCAGCTCACCGGGGAGGGCTGCAACTAATGAAAAACTGTTTTTT.

This chain connects TRBV19 to TRBJ2-5; D gene uncertain. CDR3 length: 14 residues. Trimming pared 3 bases from V and 3 bases from J, leaving 11 bases between. Germline CDR1 LNHDA, CDR2 SQIVND (reference sequence). The CDR3 nucleotides read TGTGCCAGTAGTATTAGGCTAGGCAAAGAGACCCAGTACTTC. This translates into CASSIRLGKETQYF.

The chain links TRBV11-2 to TRBJ2-1; D is ambiguous. Germline loops: CDR1 SGHAT, CDR2 FQNNGV. The CDR3 loop spans 15 amino acids. V was trimmed by 1 base and J by 4 bases, leaving 11 bases between them. The CDR3 sequence: CASSLVGKTYNEQFF. The CDR3 DNA reads as TGTGCCAGCAGCTTAGTTGGGAAAACTTACAATGAGCAGTTCTTC.

This chain links TRBV5-6 with TRBJ2-7, with unresolved D. The V gene lost 2 bases and the J gene lost 12 bases, with 12 bases spanning the gap. The germline CDR1 and CDR2 sequences are SGHDT and YYEEEE. The CDR3 is made up of 11 amino acids. The CDR3 sequence: CASSFGSITYF. In nucleotides, the CDR3 is TGTGCCAGCAGCTTCGGCTCGATAACGTACTTC.

The table lists this clone with a count of one. The J gene is TRBJ1-1, the V gene TRBV11-2; no clear D gene. The CDR3 contains 12 residues. Trimming pared 4 bases from V and 9 bases from J, leaving 12 bases between. Germline CDR1 SGHAT, CDR2 FQNNGV. CDR3 protein: CASSYRASQAFF. The CDR3, as DNA: TGTGCCAGCAGCTACAGAGCTTCGCAAGCTTTCTTT. Based on the CDR3 plus reference TRBV11-2 and TRBJ1-1, the full variable domain is EAGVAQSPRYKIIEKRQSVAFWCNPISGHATLYWYQQILGQGPKLLIQFQNNGVVDDSQLPKDRFSAERLKGVDSTLKIQPAKLEDSAVYLCASSYRASQAFFGQGTRLTVV.

The chain recombines TRBV7-9 with TRBJ1-1; D perhaps matches TRBD1 (5 bases). The V and J ends lost 1 base and 0 bases respectively, with 12 bases between them. The germline V gene has CDR1 SEHNR and CDR2 FQNEAQ (reference sequence). The CDR3 spans 16 residues. CDR3 nucleotide sequence: TGTGCCAGCAGCTTAGGAAGGTGGACACTGAACACTGAAGCTTTCTTT. Translated, it gives CASSLGRWTLNTEAFF. Variable domain in full (rest from reference TRBV7-9 and TRBJ1-1): DTGVSQNPRHKITKRGQNVTFRCDPISEHNRLYWYRQTLGQGPEFLTYFQNEAQLEKSRLLSDRFSAERPKGSFSTLEIQRTEQGDSAMYLCASSLGRWTLNTEAFFGQGTRLTVV.

V usage is TRBV5-1 and J usage is TRBJ2-7; unclear D gene. Trimming stripped 1 base from V and 4 bases from J, with 9 bases between. The CDR3 extends over 13 amino acids. Per germline, CDR1 SGHRS and CDR2 YFSETQ. The DNA of the CDR3 is TGCGCCAGCAGCTTGTTTGATCATTACGAGCAGTACTTC. Translated, it gives CASSLFDHYEQYF.

The chain couples TRBV5-6 to TRBJ2-7, with 8 bases lining up with TRBD1. V shed 0 bases and J 1 base; nucleotides not matched to a gene: 3. CDR3 length: 15 amino acids. Germline V gives CDR1 SGHDT, CDR2 YYEEEE. The CDR3 here is CASSLAGQGSYEQYF. DNA of the CDR3: TGTGCCAGCAGCTTGGCTGGACAGGGATCCTACGAGCAGTACTTC. Full variable domain (missing parts from reference TRBV5-6 and TRBJ2-7): DAGVTQSPTHLIKTRGQQVTLRCSPKSGHDTVSWYQQALGQGPQFIFQYYEEEERQRGNFPDRFSGHQFPNYSSELNVNALLLGDSALYLCASSLAGQGSYEQYFGPGTRLTVT.

J is TRBJ2-5 and V is TRBV2, with D unclear. CDR1 and CDR2 (germline): SNHLY, FYNNEI. CDR3 length: 13 amino acids. Between the trimmed V and J ends, which lost 6 bases and 3 bases, there was a span of 11 bases. The CDR3 loop is CASSAGREETQYF. As DNA, the CDR3 is TGTGCCAGCAGCGCCGGACGGGAAGAGACCCAGTACTTC.

CDR3 DNA sequence: TGCGCCAGCAGCTCGGGACTAGCGGGAGGTAGCGCCGGGGAGCTGTTTTTT. Translating it yields CASSSGLAGGSAGELFF. This chain connects TRBV5-1 to TRBJ2-2; 15 nucleotides line up with TRBD2. This CDR3 contains 17 residues. CDR1 SGHRS and CDR2 YFSETQ come from the germline V gene. V was pared by 3 bases and J by 6 bases, with 6 bases of the junction left unmatched.

Notes on this clone: At the DNA level, this CDR3 is encoded by other sequences in the same sample as well. V gene TRBV6-6 combines with J gene TRBJ2-5; TRBD1 might be the D (5 bases). V was shortened by 2 bases and J by 1 base, with 8 bases between the two germline ends. Germline loops: CDR1 MNHNY, CDR2 SVGAGI (reference sequence). The CDR3 sequence is 14 residues long. In DNA form, the CDR3 reads TGTGCCAGCAGTTACCGACAGCCCCAAGAGACCCAGTACTTC. It specifies CASSYRQPQETQYF.

As DNA, the CDR3 is TGTGCCAGCAGCTTAGGGGGGCAGGGGCGGGAGCAGTACTTC. Its translation is CASSLGGQGREQYF. The genes are TRBV11-2 and TRBJ2-7, with D perhaps matching TRBD1 (6 bases). The germline V and J ends were trimmed by 1 base and 7 bases, with 14 bases remaining between them. This CDR3 spans 14 amino acids. The germline V gene has CDR1 SGHAT and CDR2 FQNNGV.

The rearrangement links TRBV7-9 to TRBJ2-4; D is possibly TRBD2 (5 bases). V lost 5 bases to trimming and J lost 1 base, with 12 bases between them. CDR1 and CDR2 from the germline V gene are SEHNR and FQNEAQ (reference sequence). The CDR3 consists of 15 residues. CDR3 in amino acids: CASSPPRAAKNIQYF. The CDR3 bases are TGTGCCAGCAGCCCTCCGAGGGCCGCCAAAAACATTCAGTACTTC.

The V call is TRBV5-4, the J call TRBJ2-2; the D call may be TRBD1 or TRBD2 (5 bases each). This CDR3 has 15 amino acids. Germline CDR1 reads SGHNT; CDR2 reads YYREEE (reference sequence). Trimming took 2 bases from V and 0 from J, leaving 8 bases between them. CDR3: CASSFGTPNTGELFF. CDR3 nucleotides: TGTGCCAGCAGCTTTGGGACCCCGAACACCGGGGAGCTGTTTTTT. The whole variable domain, remainder taken from reference TRBV5-4 and TRBJ2-2, is ETGVTQSPTHLIKTRGQQVTLRCSSQSGHNTVSWYQQALGQGPQFIFQYYREEENGRGNFPPRFSGLQFPNYSSELNVNALELDDSALYLCASSFGTPNTGELFFGEGSRLTVL.

V and J are TRBV27 and TRBJ2-7; 8 nucleotides align to TRBD1. Trimming at V came to 6 bases and at J to 4 bases, leaving 5 bases not matched to a gene. The CDR3 spans 13 residues. CDR1 is MNHEY and CDR2 is SMNVEV in the germline V gene (reference sequence). The DNA of the CDR3 is TGTGCCAGCAGAGGGACAGGAGTTTACGAGCAGTACTTC. It yields the protein CASRGTGVYEQYF.

The chain recombines TRBV9 with TRBJ2-2, with TRBD1 matching 7 bases. The CDR3 length is 15 residues. The J segment lost 6 bases and the V segment lost 4 bases, leaving 9 bases of the junction unmatched. The germline V gene encodes CDR1 SGDLS and CDR2 YYNGEE. CDR3 in DNA: TGTGCCAGCAGCCCCCAAACAGGGGTTTCCGGGGAGCTGTTTTTT. Translating it yields CASSPQTGVSGELFF.

The CDR3 region has the DNA TGTGCCAGCAGGCAACCATGGCTAGCGGGAGTCAACAATGAGCAGTTCTTC. Its protein product is CASRQPWLAGVNNEQFF. This chain joins TRBV11-2 and TRBJ2-1, with 10 bases lining up with TRBD2. The ends lost 6 bases at V and 5 bases at J; junction bases unmatched: 13. The V gene's germline CDR1 is SGHAT and CDR2 FQNNGV. CDR3 size: 17 residues.

This clone was detected only once. The chain links TRBV10-3 to TRBJ1-1, with 8 bases lining up with TRBD1. The CDR3 loop spans 14 amino acids. Germline CDR1 and CDR2: ENHRY and SYGVKD. The ends lost 3 bases at V and 6 bases at J; junction bases unmatched: 6. CDR3 loop: CAISEVDRAPEAFF. CDR3 in DNA: TGTGCCATCAGTGAAGTGGACAGGGCCCCTGAAGCTTTCTTT.

Points on this clone: The identical CDR3 is also encoded by other nucleotide sequences in the sample. This chain connects TRBV5-1 to TRBJ1-3; no clear D gene. Looked up from germline, CDR1 is SGHRS and CDR2 is YFSETQ. Trimming left V 0 bases short and J 1 base short, with 2 bases between. CDR3 length: 13 residues. The CDR3, as DNA: TGCGCCAGCAGCTTGGAGTCTGGAAACACCATATATTTT. As protein: CASSLESGNTIYF.

This chain joins TRBV6-5 and TRBJ2-7; D is uncertain. Germline assignment: CDR1 MNHEY and CDR2 SVGAGI. This CDR3 contains 13 residues. Trimming took off 2 bases at V and 4 bases at J, with 9 bases between the two ends. This CDR3 is CASSYTLSYEQYF. In nucleotides, the CDR3 is TGTGCCAGCAGTTACACACTTTCTTACGAGCAGTACTTC.

The V and J genes are TRBV7-8 and TRBJ2-1; D is uncertain. Looked up from germline, CDR1 is SGHVS and CDR2 is FQNEAQ. Deletions cut 1 base from V and 0 bases from J, with 13 bases between. This CDR3 has 17 amino acids. The CDR3 DNA reads as TGTGCCAGCAGCTTAGTAATGGCGGCGAGCTCCTACAATGAGCAGTTCTTC. It is translated as CASSLVMAASSYNEQFF.

This chain uses TRBV18 with TRBJ2-7; unclear D gene. The CDR3 sequence is 13 residues long. Trimming removed 0 bases from V and 5 bases from J, with 8 bases in between. The germline V gene encodes CDR1 KGHSH and CDR2 LQKENI. The CDR3 DNA sequence: TGTGCCAGCTCACCACCAGGGCTCCACGAGCAGTACTTC. Translation gives CASSPPGLHEQYF. Using reference TRBV18 and TRBJ2-7 for the parts outside the CDR3, the full variable domain is NAGVMQNPRHLVRRRGQEARLRCSPMKGHSHVYWYRQLPEEGLKFMVYLQKENIIDESGMPKERFSAEFPKEGPSILRIQQVVRGDSAAYFCASSPPGLHEQYFGPGTRLTVT.

The chain uses TRBV27 and TRBJ1-1; perhaps TRBD1 as D (5 bases). The CDR3 sequence is 16 residues long. CDR1 is MNHEY, CDR2 SMNVEV, per germline (reference sequence). Trimming left V 1 base short and J 5 bases short, with 17 bases between. The CDR3 nucleotides read TGTGCCAGCAGTTTATGGGCAGTGAGGGGCGGTACTGAAGCTTTCTTT. Residues: CASSLWAVRGGTEAFF.

CDR3 protein: CASSGYRSTNYGYTF. CDR3 in DNA: TGTGCCAGCAGCGGATACAGATCAACTAACTATGGCTACACCTTC. The chain is built from TRBV7-2 and TRBJ1-2; D remains unclear. Germline-derived CDR1 and CDR2 are SGHTA and FQGNSA. Trimming pared 5 bases from V and 0 bases from J, leaving 13 bases between. This CDR3 has 15 amino acids.